These 23 T cell receptor beta chains share one sample of origin, sequenced in a study of T cell clones after liver transplantation. These receptors have no identified antigens. Alloreactive TCRbeta sequences came from sequencing proliferating CFSE-low cells in the MLR. Method: immunoSEQ multiplex PCR; TCRdb's copy keeps in-frame clones and lacks some. The sample carries under 2,500 clones, approximately 31% recorded once. Source material: CD8+ T cells from cultured PBMCs. These receptors originate from a human patient who received a liver transplant. Part of the T cells may come from the graft donor.

This clone counts as medium-sized. This rearrangement joins TRBV20-1 to TRBJ1-2; D remains unclear. Trimming took 4 bases from V and 3 from J, leaving 0 bases between them. Per germline, CDR1 DFQATT and CDR2 SNEGSKA (reference sequence). This CDR3 contains 9 residues. The CDR3 loop is CSANYGYTF. CDR3 DNA sequence: TGCAGTGCTAACTATGGCTACACCTTC.

The V gene is TRBV27, the J gene TRBJ2-3; 9 bases are shared with TRBD1. V was pared by 8 bases and J by 6 bases, with 12 bases of the junction left unmatched. The CDR3 runs to 15 residues. Germline CDR1 and CDR2: MNHEY and SMNVEV (reference sequence). Written as DNA, the CDR3 is TGTGCCAGCTGCCCCGGGACAGGGATATGGGATACGCAGTATTTT. It translates to CASCPGTGIWDTQYF.

The chain couples TRBV2 to TRBJ2-2; 7 nucleotides agree with TRBD1. With 7 bases clipped from V and 4 bases from J, the junction kept 6 bases outside the gene matches. Germline lookup yields CDR1 SNHLY and CDR2 FYNNEI. This CDR3 contains 14 residues. This CDR3 reads CASKAQGPTGELFF. Written as DNA, the CDR3 is TGTGCCAGCAAAGCACAGGGGCCCACCGGGGAGCTGTTTTTT.

This chain uses TRBV4-1 with TRBJ2-5; the D gene is possibly TRBD2 (5 bases). The CDR3 spans 15 residues. Germline V gene lookup returns CDR1 MGHRA and CDR2 YSYEKL. The ends were cut back, 1 base at V and 3 bases at J, with 12 bases in the middle. The CDR3 coding sequence is TGCGCCAGCAGCCAAGGACGAGGGATTGAAGAGACCCAGTACTTC. It is translated as CASSQGRGIEETQYF.

In its sample, this clone ranks as medium-sized (0.01 to 0.1%). The genes are TRBV7-9 and TRBJ2-1; TRBD2 aligns across 8 bases. J gave up 9 bases and V 1 base, and 5 bases lay outside the gene matches. The CDR3 extends over 14 amino acids. Germline CDR1 reads SEHNR; CDR2 reads FQNEAQ (reference sequence). The CDR3 DNA reads as TGTGCCAGCAGCTTAGGGCTAGCGGGCGGTGAGCAGTTCTTC. It specifies CASSLGLAGGEQFF.

This chain links TRBV9 with TRBJ2-1; TRBD1 matches 7 bases. The junction had 6 bases not matched to a gene; V was cut back by 0 bases and J by 3 bases. Germline CDR1 SGDLS, CDR2 YYNGEE. The CDR3 runs to 16 residues. Here the CDR3 DNA reads TGTGCCAGCAGCGTAGTCGGGACAGTCAGCTACAATGAGCAGTTCTTC. Its protein is CASSVVGTVSYNEQFF.

The chain employs TRBV11-2 and TRBJ2-7; 9 nucleotides agree with TRBD1. The CDR3 has 14 residues. J gave up 3 bases and V 4 bases, and 4 bases lay outside the gene matches. Germline V lookup: CDR1 SGHAT, CDR2 FQNNGV. Written as DNA, the CDR3 is TGTGCCAGCAGCTCCGGGACAGGGCTCTACGAGCAGTACTTC. Translated: CASSSGTGLYEQYF.

By frequency in the sample, this clone is medium-sized. The V gene is TRBV18, the J gene TRBJ2-7; D may be TRBD1 (5 bases). The CDR3 sequence is 14 residues long. The V end lost 3 bases, the J end lost 3 bases, and 12 bases lay between the germline ends. Per the germline V gene, CDR1 is KGHSH and CDR2 is LQKENI. CDR3 in amino acids: CASSPPPGHYEQYF. In DNA, the CDR3 is TGTGCCAGCTCACCGCCCCCCGGACACTACGAGCAGTACTTC.

By share, this clone counts as medium-sized (0.01 to 0.1%). The CDR3 reads CASSIGSGAANEKLFF. DNA for the CDR3: TGTGCCAGTAGTATCGGATCGGGGGCGGCTAATGAAAAACTGTTTTTT. The gene calls are TRBV19 and TRBJ1-4, with D possibly TRBD1 on 6 matching bases. The germline V gene encodes CDR1 LNHDA and CDR2 SQIVND (reference sequence). CDR3 length: 16 residues. The V end lost 3 bases, the J end lost 3 bases, and 14 bases lay between the germline ends.

This clone was picked up a small number of times. The genes are TRBV7-6 and TRBJ2-1; 11 bases match TRBD2. The CDR3 consists of 18 residues. Germline CDR1 SGHVS, CDR2 FNYEAQ. V was pared by 0 bases and J by 4 bases, with 8 bases of the junction left unmatched. The CDR3 sequence is CASSLASGLAEIYNEQFF. DNA of the CDR3: TGTGCCAGCAGCTTAGCTTCGGGACTAGCGGAAATATACAATGAGCAGTTCTTC. The entire variable domain, with the rest obtained from reference TRBV7-6 and TRBJ2-1, is as follows: GAGVSQSPRYKVTKRGQDVALRCDPISGHVSLYWYRQALGQGPEFLTYFNYEAQQDKSGLPNDRFSAERPEGSISTLTIQRTEQRDSAMYRCASSLASGLAEIYNEQFFGPGTRLTVL.

This clone was counted only a few times. This rearrangement joins TRBV5-6 to TRBJ1-5, with D possibly matching TRBD1 (6 bases). V lost 4 bases and J 7 bases, leaving 12 bases between the germline ends. This CDR3 spans 13 amino acids. The V gene's germline CDR1 is SGHDT and CDR2 YYEEEE. The CDR3 is CASSLLGGQPQHF. In DNA form, the CDR3 reads TGTGCCAGCAGCCTCCTAGGGGGGCAGCCCCAGCATTTT.

J is TRBJ2-1 and V is TRBV29-1, with D unclear. The CDR3 consists of 17 residues. Germline CDR1 SQVTM, CDR2 ANQGSEA. Trimming took 0 bases from V and 5 from J, leaving 20 bases between them. This CDR3 reads CSVEDLIQEYVHNEQFF. The CDR3 nucleotides read TGCAGCGTTGAAGACCTAATCCAGGAATATGTCCACAATGAGCAGTTCTTC.

This clone was seen only a few times. The genes are TRBV29-1 and TRBJ2-1; TRBD2 matches at 8 bases. This CDR3 comprises 15 residues. With 3 bases clipped from V and 4 bases from J, the junction kept 8 bases outside the gene matches. Germline CDR1 reads SQVTM; CDR2 reads ANQGSEA. The DNA of the CDR3 is TGCAGCGTTGAGCCACTAGCGGACGTTTACAATGAGCAGTTCTTC. Translation gives CSVEPLADVYNEQFF.

By frequency in the sample, this clone is large. This rearrangement joins TRBV5-1 to TRBJ1-2; D uncertain. This CDR3 comprises 15 residues. The V end lost 0 bases, the J end lost 8 bases, and 17 bases lay between the germline ends. Germline CDR1 reads SGHRS; CDR2 reads YFSETQ. In nucleotides, the CDR3 is TGCGCCAGCAGCTTGGAGTTAGGAGCCAGCGTGGGCTACACCTTC. Residues: CASSLELGASVGYTF. The full variable domain, its missing parts supplied by reference TRBV5-1 and TRBJ1-2, is KAGVTQTPRYLIKTRGQQVTLSCSPISGHRSVSWYQQTPGQGLQFLFEYFSETQRNKGNFPGRFSGRQFSNSRSEMNVSTLELGDSALYLCASSLELGASVGYTFGSGTRLTVV.

The chain links TRBV6-6 to TRBJ2-3; D tentatively reads TRBD1 or TRBD2 (6 bases each). V was shortened by 8 bases and J by 1 base, with 16 bases between the two germline ends. Germline V gives CDR1 MNHNY, CDR2 SVGAGI (reference sequence). There are 15 residues in the CDR3. The CDR3 nucleotides are TGTGCCAGCTCTAAGGGGGGCGGGCGCACAGATACGCAGTATTTT. Its translation: CASSKGGGRTDTQYF.

In this sample, this clone is medium-sized. The genes are TRBV6-6 and TRBJ2-2, with 13 nucleotides matching TRBD2. Per the germline V gene, CDR1 is MNHNY and CDR2 is SVGAGI (reference sequence). The CDR3 has 16 residues. The ends lost 6 bases at V and 8 bases at J; junction bases unmatched: 9. CDR3 DNA: TGTGCCAGCAGCCGGGGACTAGCGGGAACCGGGGGGGAGCTGTTTTTT. Translation gives CASSRGLAGTGGELFF.

This clone appeared a few times. This chain links TRBV2 with TRBJ2-7; D may be TRBD2 (6 bases). V lost 1 base and J 0 bases, leaving 10 bases between the germline ends. This CDR3 is 15 amino acids long. CDR1 is SNHLY, CDR2 FYNNEI, per germline. CDR3 nucleotides: TGTGCCAGCAGTGAAGGGGGGGAGAGCTCCTACGAGCAGTACTTC. Translation gives CASSEGGESSYEQYF.

This clone qualifies as medium-sized. The chain joins TRBV7-9 to TRBJ2-7; D is ambiguous. V dropped 2 bases and J dropped 2 bases, with 4 bases sitting between them. The CDR3 has 12 amino acids. In germline, CDR1 is SEHNR, CDR2 FQNEAQ (reference sequence). The chain's CDR3 is CASSLSPYEQYF. The CDR3 DNA reads TGTGCCAGCAGCTTAAGTCCCTACGAGCAGTACTTC.

This clone is labeled large. The gene calls are TRBV19 and TRBJ2-7, with 8 bases matching TRBD2. The germline V gene encodes CDR1 LNHDA and CDR2 SQIVND (reference sequence). This CDR3 is built from 15 residues. Trimming cost V 4 bases and J 4 bases; bases outside gene matches: 9. The CDR3 DNA sequence: TGTGCCAGTAGTACCAGTCACAGCGGGGGATACGAGCAGTACTTC. Translating it yields CASSTSHSGGYEQYF.

About this clone: A read error may account for a junction end that differs from germline. This sequence joins TRBV28 and TRBJ2-3; a weak D match, TRBD1 (5 bases). The germline CDR1 and CDR2 sequences are MDHEN and SYDVKM. This CDR3 region has 11 residues. In DNA, the CDR3 is TGTGCCAGCAGTCCCAGGGCCTCCCCAGTATTT. It codes for CASSPRASPVF.

Here the CDR3 reads CASSYSFYNEQFF. In nucleotides, the CDR3 is TGTGCCAGCAGTTATTCCTTTTACAATGAGCAGTTCTTC. This chain joins TRBV27 and TRBJ2-1; D is unclear. The CDR3 extends over 13 amino acids. Trimming cost V 4 bases and J 4 bases, with 8 bases left between them. Germline assignment: CDR1 MNHEY and CDR2 SMNVEV (reference sequence).

The chain couples TRBV27 to TRBJ2-2; TRBD2 agrees at 9 bases. The V gene end was trimmed by 6 bases and the J gene end by 7 bases; junction bases not matched to a gene: 6. Per germline, CDR1 MNHEY and CDR2 SMNVEV (reference sequence). The CDR3 is 14 residues long. CDR3 nucleotides: TGTGCCAGCAGGATTAGCGGGAGTGTCGGGGAGCTGTTTTTT. It yields the protein CASRISGSVGELFF.

Of note for this clone: The junction does not match germline at one end; this may be a read error. The chain links TRBV5-5 to TRBJ1-5, with D possibly being TRBD1 (5 bases). Germline CDR1 SGHKS, CDR2 YYEKEE (reference sequence). The CDR3 extends over 14 amino acids. CDR3 residues: CASSPWRGAQPQHF. Here the CDR3 DNA reads TGCGCCAGCAGCCCCTGGAGAGGGGCGCAGCCCCAGCATTTT.